Below are 11 T cell receptor beta chains sequenced from a single sample in a study of blood T cells in healthy people across ages. A J-beta primer mix and a sample-barcoded 5' primer were used in a second PCR of roughly 6 to 11 cycles. TCRdb independently ran MiXCR on the 5' RACE reads; one entry per CDR3 protein. The data contain about 1.8 million distinct CDR3 sequences, 40% to 55% of them singletons. The sequenced sample consisted of blood. The receptors were gathered from a woman between 35 and 50 years old in good health.

The chain carries TRBV24-1 and TRBJ2-6, with D unresolved. CDR1 and CDR2 (germline): KGHDR, SFDVKD. The CDR3 is 16 residues long. V lost 6 bases, J lost 0 bases, and 11 bases lay in between. This CDR3 is CATSMGILSGANVLTF. CDR3 nucleotide sequence: TGTGCCACCAGTATGGGGATCCTCTCTGGGGCCAACGTCCTGACTTTC.

This clonotype was seen a handful of times. The chain joins TRBV20-1 to TRBJ2-7; 11 positions match TRBD2. V lost 5 bases, J lost 2 bases, and 14 bases stayed unmatched. The CDR3 totals 17 residues. Per germline, CDR1 DFQATT and CDR2 SNEGSKA (reference sequence). CDR3 bases: TGCAGTGCTTTGGGCGTGACTAGCGGGGATCTGGCCTACGAGCAGTACTTC. Encoded protein: CSALGVTSGDLAYEQYF.

V and J are TRBV12-3 or TRBV12-4 and TRBJ1-2; D gene unclear. This CDR3 contains 14 residues. V was pared by 3 bases and J by 5 bases, with 13 bases between. As DNA, the CDR3 is TGTGCCAGCAGTTTGGGCAGACAAGCTTATGGCTACACCTTC. It yields the protein CASSLGRQAYGYTF.

This clonotype was counted a few times. This chain uses TRBV29-1 with TRBJ2-5; maybe TRBD1 (6 bases). Trimming took off 5 bases at V and 5 bases at J, with 12 bases between the two ends. Germline V CDR1 and CDR2: SQVTM, ANQGSEA. This CDR3 spans 12 amino acids. CDR3 nucleotide sequence: TGCAGCGTTAACAGGGTTGGGGAGACCCAGTACTTC. Amino acid sequence: CSVNRVGETQYF.

This chain links TRBV3-1 with TRBJ2-7; D assignment may be TRBD1 or TRBD2 (6 bases each). The end of the DNA is better explained by TRBJ2-5, so the J call may be wrong. From germline, CDR1 is LGHDT and CDR2 YNNKEL (reference sequence). The CDR3 covers 15 residues. The CDR3 coding sequence is TGTGCCAGCAGCCAAGAGGGGGGCCCCGGGGAGACCCAGTACTTC. Protein sequence: CASSQEGGPGETQYF.

V gene TRBV6-5 combines with J gene TRBJ2-3, with 7 bases identical to TRBD2. CDR1 is MNHEY, CDR2 SVGAGI, per germline. CDR3 length equals 13 residues. Unmatched junction bases numbered 4, after V lost 7 bases and J lost 3 bases. The CDR3 loop is CASMRTRTDTQYF. The DNA of the CDR3 is TGTGCCAGCATGCGGACTAGAACAGATACGCAGTATTTT.

The genes are TRBV20-1 and TRBJ2-6, with TRBD1 as a possible D gene (6 bases). CDR3 length: 17 residues. The V gene's germline CDR1 is DFQATT and CDR2 SNEGSKA (reference sequence). V lost 0 bases and J lost 2, with 14 bases in between. DNA for the CDR3: TGCAGTGCTAGAGATTCCGGTAGGGGGACTGGGGCCAACGTCCTGACTTTC. Its translation is CSARDSGRGTGANVLTF.

The sample holds a few counts of this clonotype. The J gene is TRBJ1-2, the V gene TRBV18; 9 bases map to TRBD1. CDR1 is KGHSH, CDR2 LQKENI, per germline. The V and J ends lost 5 bases and 8 bases, in that order; junction bases with no gene match: 12. The CDR3 covers 15 residues. CDR3 DNA sequence: TGTGCCAGCTCATCGACCTCCGGGACAGGGACGGGCTACACCTTC. Its protein product is CASSSTSGTGTGYTF.

The chain uses TRBV20-1 and TRBJ1-2, with 11 bases aligning to TRBD1. The CDR3 is 15 residues long. The germline CDR1 and CDR2 sequences are DFQATT and SNEGSKA (reference sequence). Germline trimming cut 1 base from V and 4 bases from J; bases unmatched to any gene: 5. CDR3 coding DNA: TGCAGTGCTAGAGTAAGGGACAGGGGGAGCTATGGCTACACCTTC. As protein: CSARVRDRGSYGYTF.

V and J are TRBV4-3 and TRBJ2-5; TRBD1 might be the D (6 bases). The J call is uncertain, as TRBJ2-7 better fits the DNA end. This CDR3 is built from 14 residues. Germline CDR1 and CDR2: LGHNA and YSLEER. The CDR3 nucleotides read TGCGCCAGCAGCCAAGATTCGGACAGACGCGAGCAGTACTTC. It encodes CASSQDSDRREQYF.

The V and J genes are TRBV4-2 and TRBJ1-5; TRBD1 matches 7 bases. Looked up from germline, CDR1 is LGHNA and CDR2 is YNFKEQ. V gave up 2 bases and J gave up 1 base; unmatched junction bases: 8. This CDR3 is built from 17 residues. The chain's CDR3 is CASSQPQQGTSNQPQHF. The CDR3 DNA sequence: TGTGCCAGCAGCCAACCCCAACAGGGGACGAGCAATCAGCCCCAGCATTTT.